These 16 T cell receptor beta chains were sequenced from one sample in a study of T cells in Graves' hyperthyroidism and ophthalmopathy. TCR beta CDR3 regions were amplified from RNA. TCR CDR3 regions were first amplified by RT-PCR with HTBI primers. MiXCR, run by TCRdb on the multiplex PCR reads, gives a single entry per CDR3 protein. The sample has hundreds of thousands of distinct CDR3 sequences, about 20% seen once. Sequencing input: blood. Receptors originate from a man between 35 and 55 years old with Graves' ophthalmopathy.

A few counts support this clonotype. The gene calls are TRBV11-2 and TRBJ2-3, with TRBD2 identical over 7 bases. CDR3 length equals 16 residues. The germline V gene has CDR1 SGHAT and CDR2 FQNNGV. V lost 10 bases to trimming and J lost 0 bases; unmatched junction nucleotides: 13. The CDR3 sequence: CATSAHSGWSTDTQYF. The DNA for the CDR3 is TGTGCCACCAGTGCCCATAGCGGGTGGAGCACAGATACGCAGTATTTT.

This clonotype was seen a handful of times. The V gene is TRBV18, the J gene TRBJ2-1; TRBD2 agrees at 7 bases. The germline CDR1 and CDR2 sequences are KGHSH and LQKENI. CDR3 length: 16 amino acids. The ends lost 2 bases at V and 9 bases at J; junction bases unmatched: 13. This CDR3 reads CASSPTAGADTGEQFF. The CDR3 DNA reads TGTGCCAGCTCACCAACGGCGGGAGCGGATACGGGTGAGCAGTTCTTC.

This clonotype has at least ten counts. The gene calls are TRBV20-1 and TRBJ2-7; TRBD2 matches 10 bases. This CDR3 comprises 14 residues. V shed 1 base, J shed 4 bases, and the junction held 4 bases outside the gene matches. Germline loops: CDR1 DFQATT, CDR2 SNEGSKA (reference sequence). The CDR3 region has the DNA TGCAGTGCTAGAGTGGAGCGGGAGGGTTACGAGCAGTACTTC. This gives the protein CSARVEREGYEQYF.

This clonotype was counted ten times or more. The chain couples TRBV30 to TRBJ2-1; no clear D. The CDR3 length is 14 residues. Trimming pared 1 base from V and 1 base from J, leaving 8 bases between. Germline CDR1 and CDR2: GTSNPN and SVGIG (reference sequence). CDR3 amino acids: CAWSGKWSYNEQFF. The CDR3, as DNA: TGTGCCTGGAGTGGGAAATGGTCCTACAATGAGCAGTTCTTC.

This chain connects TRBV11-2 to TRBJ2-5; TRBD1 aligns across 9 bases. With 5 bases clipped from V and 5 bases from J, the junction kept 6 bases outside the gene matches. This CDR3 has 14 residues. The germline gives CDR1 SGHAT, CDR2 FQNNGV. CDR3 residues: CASSMDRGLETQYF. The CDR3 coding sequence is TGTGCCAGCAGCATGGACAGGGGTTTGGAGACCCAGTACTTC.

This clonotype was detected many times. The CDR3 region is CASNLAGGHEQFF. The DNA for the CDR3 is TGTGCCAGCAACCTAGCGGGAGGCCATGAGCAGTTCTTC. This chain joins TRBV2 and TRBJ2-1; 11 bases fit TRBD2. The germline V gene has CDR1 SNHLY and CDR2 FYNNEI. Trimming cost V 7 bases and J 8 bases; bases outside gene matches: 4. This CDR3 comprises 13 residues.

This clonotype has a count of ten or more. The rearrangement links TRBV20-1 to TRBJ2-3, with D maybe TRBD2 (6 bases). This CDR3 is built from 13 residues. Trimming removed 5 bases at V and 5 bases at J, with 14 bases between. CDR1 is DFQATT and CDR2 is SNEGSKA in the germline V gene (reference sequence). CDR3 protein: CSAPGVVGDTQYF. Here the CDR3 DNA reads TGCAGTGCTCCGGGGGTGGTAGGAGATACGCAGTATTTT.

This clonotype showed up many times. The chain has TRBV2 and TRBJ2-7; possibly TRBD2 for D (6 bases). Germline CDR1 and CDR2: SNHLY and FYNNEI. The CDR3 covers 13 residues. With 10 bases removed from V and 1 base from J, the gap between germline ends came to 14 bases. DNA of the CDR3: TGTGCCACCGCGGGACTCCTGTCCTACGAGCAGTACTTC. Protein: CATAGLLSYEQYF.

This chain connects TRBV6-2 or TRBV6-3 to TRBJ2-1, with 11 bases aligning to TRBD2. Germline-derived CDR1 and CDR2 are MNHEY and SVGEGT. The CDR3 loop spans 21 amino acids. The V and J ends lost 2 bases and 0 bases, in that order; junction bases with no gene match: 15. CDR3 in amino acids: CASSYPSSSSGGTFSYNEQFF. The CDR3 region has the DNA TGTGCCAGCAGTTACCCATCCAGTTCTAGCGGGGGGACCTTCTCCTACAATGAGCAGTTCTTC.

The V and J genes are TRBV27 and TRBJ1-2; 8 positions agree with TRBD1. With V trimmed by 8 bases and J by 8 bases, 10 bases remained unmatched. The CDR3 totals 13 residues. Germline assignment: CDR1 MNHEY and CDR2 SMNVEV (reference sequence). Written as DNA, the CDR3 is TGTGCCAGCGCAGGGGGCGGCCTCGGCGGCTACACCTTC. Translating gives CASAGGGLGGYTF.

This clonotype was observed a few times. The V call is TRBV6-1, the J call TRBJ2-1, with 8 positions matching TRBD2. CDR1 and CDR2 from the germline V gene are MNHNS and SASEGT. CDR3 length: 15 residues. Trimming removed 6 bases from V and 9 bases from J; junction bases left unmatched: 13. CDR3 in DNA: TGTGCCAGCAGACCCCGCGGGGGGAGTGGGGGTGAGCAGTTCTTC. It yields the protein CASRPRGGSGGEQFF.

Regarding this clonotype: This could be a read error, since a much larger clone is one nucleotide away. V gene TRBV27 combines with J gene TRBJ2-7; no clear D gene. Germline CDR1 and CDR2: MNHEY and SMNVEV (reference sequence). This CDR3 is built from 12 residues. CDR3 sequence (DNA): TGTGTCAGCACGTCGTATAACGGGGAGCAGTACTTC. Residues: CVSTSYNGEQYF.

In this sample, this clonotype turned up many times. The chain is built from TRBV12-3 or TRBV12-4 and TRBJ2-2; 10 positions agree with TRBD1. CDR3 length: 16 residues. The ends lost 1 base at V and 4 bases at J; junction bases unmatched: 3. The CDR3 DNA reads TGTGCCAGCAGTTTAGGCCGGACAGGGGGCACCGGGGAGCTGTTTTTT. Amino acid sequence: CASSLGRTGGTGELFF.

This chain's CDR3 is CASSLRDKNEKLFF. The DNA for the CDR3 is TGTGCCAGCAGCCTCCGGGACAAAAATGAAAAACTGTTTTTT. The V call is TRBV14, the J call TRBJ1-4, with D possibly TRBD1 on 6 matching bases. Between the trimmed V and J ends, which lost 4 bases and 5 bases, there was a span of 11 bases. The V gene's germline CDR1 is SGHDN and CDR2 FVKESK. This CDR3 region has 14 residues.

V gene TRBV7-8 combines with J gene TRBJ1-5; possible D gene TRBD1, 6 bases. From germline, CDR1 is SGHVS and CDR2 FQNEAQ. The CDR3 runs to 16 residues. Trimming took off 3 bases at V and 2 bases at J, with 14 bases between the two ends. CDR3 loop: CASSFSWGQGNQPQHF. CDR3 DNA: TGTGCCAGCAGCTTCAGCTGGGGGCAAGGCAATCAGCCCCAGCATTTT.

Of note for this clonotype: A much larger clonotype is one base distant, so this may be a read error. The V and J genes are TRBV7-9 and TRBJ2-7; 7 nucleotides line up with TRBD1. CDR1 SEHNR and CDR2 FQNEAQ come from the germline V gene (reference sequence). The CDR3 loop spans 14 amino acids. As DNA, the CDR3 is TGTGTCAGCAGCCATCCGACAGGGATGAGGGAGCAGTACTTC. This encodes CVSSHPTGMREQYF.